Each of the 23 T cell receptor beta chains below was sequenced from the same sample in a study of Tregs in tolerant kidney transplant recipients. Sequencing was performed with immunoSEQ multiplex PCR; in TCRdb, only in-frame clones are kept and a portion is missing. Here the sample spans roughly 66,000 clones, 80% to 95% being singletons. The starting material was CD8+ T cells from blood, obtained before the transplant. Source of these receptors: a human donor who received a combined kidney and bone marrow transplant.

The chain combines TRBV7-6 with TRBJ2-3; the D gene is possibly TRBD2 (6 bases). Trimming took 4 bases from V and 3 from J, leaving 20 bases between them. Germline assignment: CDR1 SGHVS and CDR2 FNYEAQ. This CDR3 comprises 17 residues. In DNA, the CDR3 is TGTGCCAGCAGCTCTTCTTCAGCGGGTCCGAGGACAGATACGCAGTATTTT. It is translated as CASSSSSAGPRTDTQYF.

The chain joins TRBV6-6 to TRBJ2-3; 7 bases agree with TRBD2. The germline CDR1 and CDR2 sequences are MNHNY and SVGAGI (reference sequence). The CDR3 length is 14 residues. The J segment lost 6 bases and the V segment lost 8 bases, leaving 11 bases of the junction unmatched. The DNA of the CDR3 is TGTGCCAGCGGGGAGCGGGGTAGGTCGGATACGCAGTATTTT. Protein product: CASGERGRSDTQYF.

The chain uses TRBV29-1 and TRBJ2-1; D may be TRBD2 (5 bases). This CDR3 region has 14 residues. The V gene's germline CDR1 is SQVTM and CDR2 ANQGSEA. With 7 bases removed from V and 5 bases from J, the gap between germline ends came to 18 bases. CDR3: CSALGSGFHNEQFF. DNA for the CDR3: TGCAGCGCCCTCGGCTCGGGGTTCCACAATGAGCAGTTCTTC.

The rearrangement links TRBV11-1 to TRBJ2-1; 7 bases are shared with TRBD1. Germline CDR1 reads SGHAT; CDR2 reads FQDESV (reference sequence). Unmatched junction bases numbered 9, after V lost 3 bases and J lost 4 bases. The CDR3 totals 16 residues. This chain's CDR3 is CASSLPDRPLYNEQFF. As DNA, the CDR3 is TGTGCCAGCAGCTTGCCGGACAGGCCCTTGTACAATGAGCAGTTCTTC.

This chain joins TRBV9 and TRBJ1-1; tentatively, D is TRBD1 (6 bases). The CDR3 loop spans 13 amino acids. V was clipped by 3 bases and J by 3 bases, with 9 bases between them. CDR1 SGDLS and CDR2 YYNGEE come from the germline V gene. The DNA for the CDR3 is TGTGCCAGCAGCGCGGGGGGCTACACTGAAGCTTTCTTT. Amino acid sequence: CASSAGGYTEAFF.

The chain employs TRBV19 and TRBJ2-7, with 9 bases that match TRBD1. Germline V gene sequence: CDR1 LNHDA, CDR2 SQIVND (reference sequence). There are 14 residues in the CDR3. V gave up 6 bases and J gave up 0 bases; unmatched junction bases: 3. In DNA, the CDR3 is TGTGCCAGTAGCTCGACAGGGGGCTCCTACGAGCAGTACTTC. This codes for CASSSTGGSYEQYF.

This chain links TRBV27 with TRBJ2-7; no clear D gene. V was shortened by 5 bases and J by 2 bases, with 16 bases between the two germline ends. The CDR3 runs to 15 residues. Germline assignment: CDR1 MNHEY and CDR2 SMNVEV (reference sequence). CDR3: CASSPGSPVAYEQYF. For the CDR3, the DNA is TGTGCCAGCAGTCCCGGGTCCCCGGTAGCCTACGAGCAGTACTTC.

The CDR3 sequence is CASSYSDGGDYGYTF. CDR3 bases: TGTGCCAGCAGTTACTCGGACGGGGGTGACTATGGCTACACCTTC. The chain links TRBV6-5 to TRBJ1-2, with D maybe TRBD1 (5 bases). Germline V gives CDR1 MNHEY, CDR2 SVGAGI. The CDR3 spans 15 residues. Trimming cost V 0 bases and J 3 bases, with 11 bases left between them.

The chain's CDR3 is CASNAPGGEDTQYF. The CDR3 DNA sequence: TGTGCCAGCAACGCTCCGGGAGGGGAAGATACGCAGTATTTT. The chain has TRBV9 and TRBJ2-3, with 8 positions matching TRBD2. After removal of 6 bases from V and 5 bases from J, the junction contained 8 bases not matched to a gene. The CDR3 consists of 14 residues. Germline V CDR1 and CDR2: SGDLS, YYNGEE.

The CDR3 loop is CASSKGPQGAETEAFF. The CDR3 DNA is TGTGCCAGCAGCAAAGGGCCGCAGGGGGCGGAAACTGAAGCTTTCTTT. The chain joins TRBV21-1 to TRBJ1-1; the table's D call TRBD1 went unverified against the DNA. TRBV21-1 is described as a pseudogene. The CDR3 spans 16 residues.

This clone was observed once. This chain connects TRBV9 to TRBJ2-6, with 9 bases fitting TRBD1. The germline CDR1 and CDR2 sequences are SGDLS and YYNGEE. CDR3 length: 18 residues. V trimming: 3 bases; J trimming: 2 bases; junction bases outside the gene matches: 9. CDR3 in DNA: TGTGCCAGCAGCGCCCAAACAGGGGGCAGAGCTGGGGCCAACGTCCTGACTTTC. Translating it yields CASSAQTGGRAGANVLTF.

This rearrangement joins TRBV14 to TRBJ2-3, with TRBD2 as a possible D gene (5 bases). The CDR3 loop spans 16 amino acids. Germline V lookup: CDR1 SGHDN, CDR2 FVKESK. V lost 1 base to trimming and J lost 0 bases, with 11 bases between them. DNA of the CDR3: TGTGCCAGCAGCCAAGTTGTAGGGAGTAGCACAGATACGCAGTATTTT. This codes for CASSQVVGSSTDTQYF.

The chain has TRBV11-2 and TRBJ2-5; TRBD1 matches 9 bases. The J call may be incorrect, as the DNA end agrees better with TRBJ2-7. The CDR3 is 15 residues long. CDR1 SGHAT and CDR2 FQNNGV come from the germline V gene. The CDR3 protein is CASSSETGGGYEQYF. Written as DNA, the CDR3 is TGTGCCAGCAGCTCTGAGACAGGGGGTGGCTACGAGCAGTACTTC.

This chain links TRBV6-5 with TRBJ2-2, with D perhaps matching TRBD2 (5 bases). Germline assignment: CDR1 MNHEY and CDR2 SVGAGI. Trimming cost V 10 bases and J 2 bases, with 11 bases left between them. The CDR3 extends over 13 amino acids. The CDR3 loop is CATRGINTGELFF. The CDR3 DNA reads TGTGCCACGCGAGGGATAAACACCGGGGAGCTGTTTTTT.

In its sample, this clone was seen once. The chain uses TRBV9 and TRBJ2-7; D call uncertain. CDR1 is SGDLS and CDR2 is YYNGEE in the germline V gene. The CDR3 extends over 15 amino acids. The V end was cut by 0 bases, the J end by 2 bases, with 12 bases between. This chain's CDR3 is CASSVDSAGAYEQYF. The CDR3 nucleotides are TGTGCCAGCAGCGTAGACTCGGCCGGAGCCTACGAGCAGTACTTC.

The rearrangement joins TRBV28 to TRBJ2-7; 9 bases map to TRBD1. CDR1 is MDHEN, CDR2 SYDVKM, per germline. V was pared by 5 bases and J by 5 bases, with 13 bases of the junction left unmatched. The CDR3 length is 16 residues. The CDR3 coding sequence is TGTGCCAGCAGTAACGACAGGGGGGTCTTCGCCCACGAGCAGTACTTC. Residues: CASSNDRGVFAHEQYF.

V and J are TRBV19 and TRBJ2-7, with 9 positions matching TRBD1. The CDR3 extends over 16 amino acids. In germline, CDR1 is LNHDA, CDR2 SQIVND (reference sequence). Germline trimming cut 1 base from V and 4 bases from J; bases unmatched to any gene: 8. The CDR3 is CASSIGDRAFVYEQYF. The CDR3 DNA follows: TGTGCCAGTAGTATAGGGGACAGGGCGTTTGTGTACGAGCAGTACTTC. The variable domain in full, completed from reference TRBV19 and TRBJ2-7, reads DGGITQSPKYLFRKEGQNVTLSCEQNLNHDAMYWYRQDPGQGLRLIYYSQIVNDFQKGDIAEGYSVSREKKESFPLTVTSAQKNPTAFYLCASSIGDRAFVYEQYFGPGTRLTVT.

The chain joins TRBV2 to TRBJ2-7, with D perhaps matching TRBD1 (5 bases). This CDR3 contains 11 residues. The V and J ends lost 10 bases and 5 bases respectively, with 12 bases between them. Germline values: CDR1 SNHLY, CDR2 FYNNEI. Here the CDR3 reads CATLQVDEQYF. CDR3 DNA: TGTGCCACCCTACAGGTGGACGAGCAGTACTTC.

The chain employs TRBV19 and TRBJ2-1, with 14 bases fitting TRBD2. This CDR3 is 15 amino acids long. The V segment lost 5 bases and the J segment 8 bases; nucleotides outside the gene matches: 5. Germline values: CDR1 LNHDA, CDR2 SQIVND (reference sequence). The CDR3 DNA reads TGTGCCAGTAGTCCCGGGACTAGCGGGAGATATGAGCAGTTCTTC. This gives the protein CASSPGTSGRYEQFF. The complete variable domain, with remaining parts taken from reference TRBV19 and TRBJ2-1, reads DGGITQSPKYLFRKEGQNVTLSCEQNLNHDAMYWYRQDPGQGLRLIYYSQIVNDFQKGDIAEGYSVSREKKESFPLTVTSAQKNPTAFYLCASSPGTSGRYEQFFGPGTRLTVL.

V usage is TRBV29-1 and J usage is TRBJ2-1, with D possibly TRBD2 on 6 matching bases. The V end lost 7 bases, the J end lost 6 bases, and 13 bases lay between the germline ends. Per germline, CDR1 SQVTM and CDR2 ANQGSEA. CDR3 size: 12 residues. In nucleotides, the CDR3 is TGCAGCGCTTTGGGACTCGGCAATGAGCAGTTCTTC. It codes for CSALGLGNEQFF.

J is TRBJ2-7 and V is TRBV7-9, with a weak D call TRBD1 (8 bases). This CDR3 is built from 15 residues. From germline, CDR1 is SEHNR and CDR2 FQNEAQ (reference sequence). Trimming cost V 6 bases and J 4 bases, with 19 bases left between them. The DNA for the CDR3 is TGTGCCAGCAGTTCCGGACAGGGAGGGCTTTACGAGCAGTACTTC. This sequence encodes CASSSGQGGLYEQYF.

The V and J genes are TRBV4-1 and TRBJ1-4, with 7 bases identical to TRBD1. Germline V gives CDR1 MGHRA, CDR2 YSYEKL. This CDR3 contains 16 residues. Germline trimming cut 2 bases from V and 7 bases from J; bases unmatched to any gene: 10. Written as DNA, the CDR3 is TGCGCCAGCAGCCAACCCCGGGAGGGGGCGCGTGAAAAACTGTTTTTT. The encoded protein is CASSQPREGAREKLFF.

The V gene is TRBV7-9, the J gene TRBJ2-3; 7 nucleotides line up with TRBD2. This CDR3 is 14 amino acids long. Germline CDR1 SEHNR, CDR2 FQNEAQ (reference sequence). Trimming took 10 bases from V and 4 from J; bases not matched to a gene: 11. CDR3 in DNA: TGTGCCACATCGGGAGGCGGGTGGCCAGATACGCAGTATTTT. Amino acids: CATSGGGWPDTQYF.